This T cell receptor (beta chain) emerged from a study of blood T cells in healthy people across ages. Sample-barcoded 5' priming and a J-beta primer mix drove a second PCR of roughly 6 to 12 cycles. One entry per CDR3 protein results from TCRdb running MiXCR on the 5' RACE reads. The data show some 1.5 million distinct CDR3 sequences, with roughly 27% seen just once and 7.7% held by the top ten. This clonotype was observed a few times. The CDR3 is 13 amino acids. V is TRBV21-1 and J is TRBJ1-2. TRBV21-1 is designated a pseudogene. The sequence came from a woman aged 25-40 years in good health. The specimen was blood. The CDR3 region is CASSKTYGHSYTF. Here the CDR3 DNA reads TGTGCCAGCAGCAAAACGTACGGGCATTCTTACACCTTC.